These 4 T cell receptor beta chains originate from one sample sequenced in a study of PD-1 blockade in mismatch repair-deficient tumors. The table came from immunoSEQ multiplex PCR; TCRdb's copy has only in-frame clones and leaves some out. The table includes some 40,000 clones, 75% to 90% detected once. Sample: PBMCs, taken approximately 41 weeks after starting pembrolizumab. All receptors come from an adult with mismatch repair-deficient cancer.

CDR3 DNA sequence: TGTGCCAGCACCCCCACAGGGGGCTACTATGGCTACACCTTC. It codes for CASTPTGGYYGYTF. This chain uses TRBV7-2 with TRBJ1-2, with TRBD1 matching 9 bases. The germline V gene has CDR1 SGHTA and CDR2 FQGNSA. This CDR3 contains 14 residues. J gave up 3 bases and V 7 bases, and 6 bases lay outside the gene matches.

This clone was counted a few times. For the CDR3, the DNA is TGTGCCAGCAGCTTAGGGGCGGGGGACGAGCAGTACTTC. Encoded protein: CASSLGAGDEQYF. The chain carries TRBV7-9 and TRBJ2-7; 7 nucleotides align to TRBD2. This CDR3 is built from 13 residues. V trimming: 1 base; J trimming: 5 bases; junction bases outside the gene matches: 2. CDR1 SEHNR and CDR2 FQNEAQ come from the germline V gene (reference sequence).

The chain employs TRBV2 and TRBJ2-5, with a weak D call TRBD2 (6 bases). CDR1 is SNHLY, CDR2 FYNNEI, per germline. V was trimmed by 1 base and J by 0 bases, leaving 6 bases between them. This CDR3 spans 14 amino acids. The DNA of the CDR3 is TGTGCCAGCAGTGAAGGGACTAACCAAGAGACCCAGTACTTC. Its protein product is CASSEGTNQETQYF. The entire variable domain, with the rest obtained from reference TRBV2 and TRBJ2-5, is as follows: EPEVTQTPSHQVTQMGQEVILRCVPISNHLYFYWYRQILGQKVEFLVSFYNNEISEKSEIFDDQFSVERPDGSNFTLKIRSTKLEDSAMYFCASSEGTNQETQYFGPGTRLLVL.

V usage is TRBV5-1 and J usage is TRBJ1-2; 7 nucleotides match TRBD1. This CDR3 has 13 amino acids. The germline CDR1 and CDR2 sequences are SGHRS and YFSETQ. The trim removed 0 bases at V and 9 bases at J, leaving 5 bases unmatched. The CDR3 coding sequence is TGCGCCAGCAGCTTGGCCGGCAGGGGGAGCTACACCTTC. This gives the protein CASSLAGRGSYTF. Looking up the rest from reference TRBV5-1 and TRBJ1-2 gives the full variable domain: KAGVTQTPRYLIKTRGQQVTLSCSPISGHRSVSWYQQTPGQGLQFLFEYFSETQRNKGNFPGRFSGRQFSNSRSEMNVSTLELGDSALYLCASSLAGRGSYTFGSGTRLTVV.